The 30 T cell receptor beta chains reported below all come from one sample, sequenced in a study of CD8+CD57+ T cells in acquired aplastic anemia. CDR3 and TCR beta VDJ profiling relied on a genomic DNA template. Using its own MiXCR run on the reads, TCRdb lists one record per CDR3 protein. This repertoire shows roughly 98,000 distinct CDR3 sequences, around two thirds found once; its top ten account for roughly 60%. Sequencing involved patients with CD8+CD57+ cell expansion previously shown by flow cytometry. Sequencing used sorted CD4+, CD8+, or CD8+CD57+ T cells (not recorded which) from PBMCs. These receptors were taken from a human donor with aplastic anemia.

Regarding this clonotype: This may be a read error: a much more frequent sequence differs by one nucleotide. The rearrangement links TRBV28 to TRBJ2-7; the D gene is possibly TRBD1 (6 bases). The germline CDR1 and CDR2 sequences are MDHEN and SYDVKM. Trimming took off 5 bases at V and 6 bases at J, with 20 bases between the two ends. CDR3 length: 15 amino acids. CDR3 coding DNA: TGTGCCAGCAGTCCCCTGGACAGACCAGGTAGCGAGCAGTACTTC. Protein product: CASSPLDRPGSEQYF.

J is TRBJ2-5 and V is TRBV9; D possibly matches TRBD1 or TRBD2 (5 bases each). Germline CDR1 reads SGDLS; CDR2 reads YYNGEE. V lost 3 bases and J lost 3, with 9 bases in between. The CDR3 has 13 residues. The CDR3, as DNA: TGTGCCAGCAGCGCGGGACCGAAAGAGACCCAGTACTTC. Encoded protein: CASSAGPKETQYF. The entire variable domain, with the rest obtained from reference TRBV9 and TRBJ2-5, is as follows: DSGVTQTPKHLITATGQRVTLRCSPRSGDLSVYWYQQSLDQGLQFLIQYYNGEERAKGNILERFSAQQFPDLHSELNLSSLELGDSALYFCASSAGPKETQYFGPGTRLLVL.

On this clonotype: The missing conserved phenylalanine or tryptophan at the end of this CDR3 makes a read error likely. Because the CDR3's place on the DNA is in doubt, the DNA is left out and the CDR3 is given as listed by TCRdb. The rearrangement joins TRBV4-1 to TRBJ2-7; the D call TRBD1 from the table was never checked on the DNA. The CDR3 comprises 13 residues, both ends counted. Germline lookup yields CDR1 MGHRA and CDR2 YSYEKL. The CDR3 protein is CASSQGRVREQDL.

This chain links TRBV20-1 with TRBJ2-3, with D maybe TRBD1 (6 bases). V lost 0 bases and J 6 bases, leaving 19 bases between the germline ends. The length of the CDR3 is 16 residues. In germline, CDR1 is DFQATT, CDR2 SNEGSKA (reference sequence). CDR3 nucleotide sequence: TGCAGTGCTAGAGATGGCCAGGGGCCCCCAGGGGATACGCAGTATTTT. Its protein product is CSARDGQGPPGDTQYF.

V gene TRBV24-1 combines with J gene TRBJ2-5; TRBD1 matches 7 bases. The J segment lost 5 bases and the V segment lost 3 bases, leaving 2 bases of the junction unmatched. The CDR3 spans 13 residues. Germline values: CDR1 KGHDR, CDR2 SFDVKD. The CDR3 loop reads CATSDQTGETQYF. Written as DNA, the CDR3 is TGTGCCACCAGTGATCAGACAGGGGAGACCCAGTACTTC.

Written as DNA, the CDR3 is TGTGCCACCGGTGCTTCGAGAGACAGGGGAGAGACCCAGTACTTC. Its protein is CATGASRDRGETQYF. The chain carries TRBV15 and TRBJ2-5, with 8 bases lining up with TRBD1. CDR3 size: 15 residues. V gave up 8 bases and J gave up 4 bases; unmatched junction bases: 12. Germline V gene data show CDR1 as LNHNV and CDR2 as YYDKDF (reference sequence).

The chain has TRBV9 and TRBJ1-5; no clear D gene. V lost 6 bases, J lost 3 bases, and 7 bases lay in between. Germline CDR1 SGDLS, CDR2 YYNGEE. The CDR3 length is 12 residues. In nucleotides, the CDR3 is TGTGCCAGCAACAGCGACAATCAGCCCCAGCATTTT. Protein: CASNSDNQPQHF. The full variable domain, completed using reference TRBV9 and TRBJ1-5, is DSGVTQTPKHLITATGQRVTLRCSPRSGDLSVYWYQQSLDQGLQFLIQYYNGEERAKGNILERFSAQQFPDLHSELNLSSLELGDSALYFCASNSDNQPQHFGDGTRLSIL.

The rearrangement joins TRBV24-1 to TRBJ2-7; D uncertain. Germline V lookup: CDR1 KGHDR, CDR2 SFDVKD. There are 11 residues in the CDR3. The V gene lost 0 bases and the J gene lost 8 bases, with 4 bases spanning the gap. CDR3 region: CATSDLDKQYF. CDR3 in DNA: TGTGCCACCAGTGATTTGGACAAGCAGTACTTC.

The chain employs TRBV10-3 and TRBJ2-3; D remains ambiguous. V was trimmed by 2 bases and J by 1 base, leaving 13 bases between them. There are 16 residues in the CDR3. Germline V gene data show CDR1 as ENHRY and CDR2 as SYGVKD. The CDR3 nucleotides are TGTGCCATCAGTGAGGGTTTGGCTCCAGGCACAGATACGCAGTATTTT. It encodes CAISEGLAPGTDTQYF.

In its sample, this clonotype was seen a few times. The J gene is TRBJ1-2, the V gene TRBV19, with 9 nucleotides matching TRBD1. J gave up 2 bases and V 8 bases, and 3 bases lay outside the gene matches. The CDR3 runs 13 residues. Germline V gene data show CDR1 as LNHDA and CDR2 as SQIVND (reference sequence). The CDR3 loop reads CASHRGRNYGYTF. CDR3 coding DNA: TGTGCCAGTCACAGGGGGCGGAACTATGGCTACACCTTC. The full variable domain, in which reference TRBV19 and TRBJ1-2 provide the parts outside the CDR3, is DGGITQSPKYLFRKEGQNVTLSCEQNLNHDAMYWYRQDPGQGLRLIYYSQIVNDFQKGDIAEGYSVSREKKESFPLTVTSAQKNPTAFYLCASHRGRNYGYTFGSGTRLTVV.

This chain connects TRBV2 to TRBJ1-1, with D unresolved. This CDR3 contains 13 residues. Germline V lookup: CDR1 SNHLY, CDR2 FYNNEI. Trimming pared 8 bases from V and 0 bases from J, leaving 10 bases between. As DNA, the CDR3 is TGTGCCAGCTATTCGGGGATGAACACTGAAGCTTTCTTT. This sequence encodes CASYSGMNTEAFF.

There are a few counts of this clonotype. The V gene is TRBV12-3 or TRBV12-4, the J gene TRBJ2-7, with a possible D match to TRBD1 (5 bases). The CDR3 consists of 12 residues. Trimming took 3 bases from V and 4 from J, leaving 7 bases between them. The DNA for the CDR3 is TGTGCCAGCAGTTTCAAGGGGTACGAGCAGTACTTC. Its protein product is CASSFKGYEQYF.

This clonotype was observed at least ten times. The J gene is TRBJ2-2, the V gene TRBV9; D not resolved. The CDR3 has 16 amino acids. The V and J ends lost 4 bases and 9 bases respectively, with 22 bases between them. The germline gives CDR1 SGDLS, CDR2 YYNGEE. CDR3 sequence: CASSPGRAVSSRELFF. CDR3 in DNA: TGTGCCAGCAGCCCAGGTCGCGCAGTTAGTAGCCGGGAGCTGTTTTTT.

Here the CDR3 DNA reads TGCGCCAGCAGCACGACAGGGAAGGGCTACGAGCAGTACTTC. Its translation is CASSTTGKGYEQYF. The chain recombines TRBV4-1 with TRBJ2-7; the match to TRBD1 covers 7 bases. Per germline, CDR1 MGHRA and CDR2 YSYEKL. V trimming: 5 bases; J trimming: 3 bases; junction bases outside the gene matches: 7. The CDR3 runs 14 residues.

The chain uses TRBV15 and TRBJ2-7; 7 positions match TRBD1. This CDR3 is built from 13 residues. V was pared by 5 bases and J by 3 bases, with 4 bases of the junction left unmatched. The germline V gene has CDR1 LNHNV and CDR2 YYDKDF (reference sequence). The CDR3 spells CATSVAGGYEQYF. The CDR3 DNA follows: TGTGCCACCAGCGTTGCAGGGGGCTACGAGCAGTACTTC.

CDR3: CASSSRQGAYSPLHF. The CDR3 DNA reads TGTGCCAGTAGTTCCCGACAGGGAGCTTATTCACCCCTCCACTTT. The V call is TRBV19, the J call TRBJ1-6, with TRBD1 matching over 7 bases. V lost 5 bases and J lost 8; bases outside the gene matches: 9. Germline assignment: CDR1 LNHDA and CDR2 SQIVND (reference sequence). This CDR3 has 15 amino acids.

The CDR3 loop is CASSSRGGGTDTQYF. The DNA of the CDR3 is TGTGCCAGCAGCTCGCGCGGGGGGGGCACAGATACGCAGTATTTT. The chain couples TRBV7-3 to TRBJ2-3; 9 bases are shared with TRBD2. J gave up 1 base and V 4 bases, and 3 bases lay outside the gene matches. The CDR3 runs to 15 residues. Germline values: CDR1 SGHTA, CDR2 FQGTGA.

The rearrangement joins TRBV10-3 to TRBJ1-4, with D unresolved. The CDR3 sequence is 15 residues long. Trimming removed 2 bases at V and 4 bases at J, with 11 bases between. Germline V gene lookup returns CDR1 ENHRY and CDR2 SYGVKD. In DNA, the CDR3 is TGTGCCATCAGTGAGACGCGGGAGCTTAATGAAAAACTGTTTTTT. As protein: CAISETRELNEKLFF.

The chain links TRBV7-9 to TRBJ1-6; a possible D gene is TRBD1 (5 bases). With 1 base removed from V and 6 bases from J, the gap between germline ends came to 10 bases. Germline V gives CDR1 SEHNR, CDR2 FQNEAQ (reference sequence). The CDR3 runs 15 residues. The CDR3, as DNA: TGTGCCAGCAGCTTAGTGGGGGGAGGTAATTCACCCCTCCACTTT. Translated, it gives CASSLVGGGNSPLHF.

This chain connects TRBV20-1 to TRBJ1-1; no firm D call. CDR1 is DFQATT, CDR2 SNEGSKA, per germline (reference sequence). With 0 bases removed from V and 7 bases from J, the gap between germline ends came to 9 bases. The CDR3 runs to 12 residues. The CDR3 is CSARDAGNEAFF. CDR3 sequence (DNA): TGCAGTGCTAGAGATGCCGGGAATGAAGCTTTCTTT.

In its sample, this clonotype was seen a few times. V gene TRBV7-8 combines with J gene TRBJ2-7; D perhaps matches TRBD2 (6 bases). Between the trimmed V and J ends, which lost 1 base and 0 bases, there was a span of 10 bases. This CDR3 has 15 amino acids. Germline V gives CDR1 SGHVS, CDR2 FQNEAQ. CDR3: CASSLVPGSSYEQYF. CDR3 DNA sequence: TGTGCCAGCAGCTTAGTCCCCGGGAGCTCCTACGAGCAGTACTTC.

The chain recombines TRBV6-1 with TRBJ2-7; D might be TRBD1 (6 bases). The CDR3 has 15 residues. The V gene's germline CDR1 is MNHNS and CDR2 SASEGT. Trimming took off 5 bases at V and 4 bases at J, with 18 bases between the two ends. CDR3 nucleotides: TGTGCCAGCAGTCCTACCGTTACAGGGTTTTACGAGCAGTACTTC. Translating gives CASSPTVTGFYEQYF.

This chain links TRBV29-1 with TRBJ1-2; D uncertain. Germline values: CDR1 SQVTM, CDR2 ANQGSEA. This CDR3 is 12 amino acids long. Trimming took off 4 bases at V and 1 base at J, with 7 bases between the two ends. CDR3 DNA sequence: TGCAGCGTTGCCGACCTTAACTATGGCTACACCTTC. Its protein product is CSVADLNYGYTF.

The chain uses TRBV12-3 or TRBV12-4 and TRBJ1-1; D remains ambiguous. This CDR3 has 14 residues. V lost 6 bases and J 1 base, leaving 12 bases between the germline ends. This chain's CDR3 is CASRSGIWNTEAFF. The CDR3, as DNA: TGTGCCAGCAGATCCGGGATCTGGAACACTGAAGCTTTCTTT.

The genes are TRBV2 and TRBJ2-1; 7 bases fit TRBD2. The CDR3 is made up of 12 amino acids. Germline lookup yields CDR1 SNHLY and CDR2 FYNNEI. V trimming: 10 bases; J trimming: 9 bases; junction bases outside the gene matches: 9. The DNA of the CDR3 is TGTGCCAAAGCGGGGCGGCGGGGTGAGCAGTTCTTC. Its protein product is CAKAGRRGEQFF. Combining the CDR3 with reference TRBV2 and TRBJ2-1 gives the whole variable domain EPEVTQTPSHQVTQMGQEVILRCVPISNHLYFYWYRQILGQKVEFLVSFYNNEISEKSEIFDDQFSVERPDGSNFTLKIRSTKLEDSAMYFCAKAGRRGEQFFGPGTRLTVL.

A few counts support this clonotype. The V call is TRBV7-6, the J call TRBJ1-2, with D possibly TRBD1 on 6 matching bases. CDR1 is SGHVS and CDR2 is FNYEAQ in the germline V gene. Trimming left V 6 bases short and J 0 bases short, with 11 bases between. The CDR3 spans 14 residues. The CDR3 nucleotides read TGTGCCAGCAGTAAACAGGGAGCTAACTATGGCTACACCTTC. Translating gives CASSKQGANYGYTF. Using reference TRBV7-6 and TRBJ1-2 for the parts outside the CDR3, the full variable domain is GAGVSQSPRYKVTKRGQDVALRCDPISGHVSLYWYRQALGQGPEFLTYFNYEAQQDKSGLPNDRFSAERPEGSISTLTIQRTEQRDSAMYRCASSKQGANYGYTFGSGTRLTVV.

This clonotype has a single count. The junction shows a germline mismatch at one end, possibly a read error. The V call is TRBV27, the J call TRBJ1-5; D remains ambiguous. This CDR3 spans 12 amino acids. Germline-derived CDR1 and CDR2 are MNHEY and SMNVEV (reference sequence). CDR3 protein: CAGSFINQPQHF. CDR3 DNA sequence: TGTGCCGGCAGTTTTATCAATCAGCCCCAGCATTTT.

The chain combines TRBV20-1 with TRBJ2-1; D perhaps matches TRBD1 (6 bases). Trimming took off 3 bases at V and 3 bases at J, with 9 bases between the two ends. The CDR3 totals 13 residues. Germline V lookup: CDR1 DFQATT, CDR2 SNEGSKA (reference sequence). CDR3 loop: CSASDRNYNEQFF. The CDR3 DNA follows: TGCAGTGCTAGCGACAGGAACTACAATGAGCAGTTCTTC.

The J gene is TRBJ2-3, the V gene TRBV20-1, with 9 positions matching TRBD2. Trimming took 8 bases from V and 4 from J; bases not matched to a gene: 10. Germline CDR1 reads DFQATT; CDR2 reads SNEGSKA (reference sequence). The CDR3 contains 14 residues. CDR3 sequence reads: CSQRGSGSADTQYF. In DNA form, the CDR3 reads TGCAGTCAGAGGGGTAGCGGGAGCGCAGATACGCAGTATTTT.

The chain links TRBV25-1 to TRBJ1-5; D may be TRBD1 (5 bases). CDR3 length: 14 amino acids. Trimming shortened V by 8 bases and J by 8 bases, and 19 bases separated the two germline ends. Germline CDR1 MGHDK, CDR2 SYGVNS. CDR3 nucleotide sequence: TGTGCCAGCGGGGGGACGGGGAGTTTCGAGCCCCAGCATTTT. Residues: CASGGTGSFEPQHF. Full variable domain (remainder filled in from reference TRBV25-1 and TRBJ1-5): EADIYQTPRYLVIGTGKKITLECSQTMGHDKMYWYQQDPGMELHLIHYSYGVNSTEKGDLSSESTVSRIRTEHFPLTLESARPSHTSQYLCASGGTGSFEPQHFGDGTRLSIL.